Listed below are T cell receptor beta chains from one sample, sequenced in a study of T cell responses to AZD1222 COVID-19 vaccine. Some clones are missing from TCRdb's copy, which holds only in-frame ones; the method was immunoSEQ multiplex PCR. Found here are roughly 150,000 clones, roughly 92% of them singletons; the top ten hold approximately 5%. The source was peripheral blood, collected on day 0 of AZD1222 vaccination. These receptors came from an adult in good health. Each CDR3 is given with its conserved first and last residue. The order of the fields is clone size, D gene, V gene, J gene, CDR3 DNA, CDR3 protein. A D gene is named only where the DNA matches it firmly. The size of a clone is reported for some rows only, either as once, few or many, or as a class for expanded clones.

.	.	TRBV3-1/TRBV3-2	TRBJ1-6	TGTGCCAGCACCGTGGCAGGCCCGAATAATTCACCCCTCCACTTT	CASTVAGPNNSPLHF
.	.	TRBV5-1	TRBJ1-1	TGCGCCAGCAGCCGGGAGGGGGGAACTGAAGCTTTCTTT	CASSREGGTEAFF
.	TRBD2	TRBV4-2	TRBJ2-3	TGTGCCAGCAGCACTCGGACTAGCGGGACAACAGATACGCAGTATTTT	CASSTRTSGTTDTQYF
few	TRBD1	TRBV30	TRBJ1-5	TGTGCCTCCCACCAACCCCGGGACAGCCCTTATAGCAATCAGCCCCAGCATTTT	CASHQPRDSPYSNQPQHF
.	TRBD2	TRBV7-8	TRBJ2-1	TGTGCCAGCAGCTTAGAGACTAGCGGGAGGGGCTATGAGCAGTTCTTC	CASSLETSGRGYEQFF
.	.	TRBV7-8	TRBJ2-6	TGTGCCAGCAGCTTCCAGTTCTCTGGGGCCAACGTCCTGACTTTC	CASSFQFSGANVLTF
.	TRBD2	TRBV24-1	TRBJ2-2	TGTGCCACCAGTGACTGGACTAGCGGAGGCACCGGGGAGCTGTTTTTT	CATSDWTSGGTGELFF
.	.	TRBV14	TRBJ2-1	TGTGCCAGCAGCCAAGGGGGACTCAGCTCCTACAATGAGCAGTTCTTC	CASSQGGLSSYNEQFF
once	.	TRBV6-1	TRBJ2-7	TGTGCCAGCAGTGACCCCGGACAAAACTACGAGCAGTACTTC	CASSDPGQNYEQYF
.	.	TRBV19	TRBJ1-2	TGTGCCAGCGTTTCTAACTATGGCTACACCTTC	CASVSNYGYTF
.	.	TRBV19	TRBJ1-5	TGTGCCAGTAGTAGGGGCCGCAATCAGCCCCAGCATTTT	CASSRGRNQPQHF
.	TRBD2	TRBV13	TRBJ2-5	TGTGCCAGCAGCCAGACTAGCGGGAGGGCCGGGACCCAGTACTTC	CASSQTSGRAGTQYF
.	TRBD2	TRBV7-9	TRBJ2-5	TGTGCCAGCAGCTTACGCGGACTAGCAGAGGAGACCCAGTACTTC	CASSLRGLAEETQYF
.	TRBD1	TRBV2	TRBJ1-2	TGTGCCAGCAGACGGACAGGGGGGGAGGGCTACACCTTC	CASRRTGGEGYTF
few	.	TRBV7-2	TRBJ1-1	TGTGCCAGCAGCTTAACGACTGGGGGCTCTGAAGCTTTCTTT	CASSLTTGGSEAFF
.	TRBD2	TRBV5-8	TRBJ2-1	TGTGCCAGCAGCTTATGGCTGGTAGCGGGAGAACGGGGCAATGAGCAGTTCTTC	CASSLWLVAGERGNEQFF